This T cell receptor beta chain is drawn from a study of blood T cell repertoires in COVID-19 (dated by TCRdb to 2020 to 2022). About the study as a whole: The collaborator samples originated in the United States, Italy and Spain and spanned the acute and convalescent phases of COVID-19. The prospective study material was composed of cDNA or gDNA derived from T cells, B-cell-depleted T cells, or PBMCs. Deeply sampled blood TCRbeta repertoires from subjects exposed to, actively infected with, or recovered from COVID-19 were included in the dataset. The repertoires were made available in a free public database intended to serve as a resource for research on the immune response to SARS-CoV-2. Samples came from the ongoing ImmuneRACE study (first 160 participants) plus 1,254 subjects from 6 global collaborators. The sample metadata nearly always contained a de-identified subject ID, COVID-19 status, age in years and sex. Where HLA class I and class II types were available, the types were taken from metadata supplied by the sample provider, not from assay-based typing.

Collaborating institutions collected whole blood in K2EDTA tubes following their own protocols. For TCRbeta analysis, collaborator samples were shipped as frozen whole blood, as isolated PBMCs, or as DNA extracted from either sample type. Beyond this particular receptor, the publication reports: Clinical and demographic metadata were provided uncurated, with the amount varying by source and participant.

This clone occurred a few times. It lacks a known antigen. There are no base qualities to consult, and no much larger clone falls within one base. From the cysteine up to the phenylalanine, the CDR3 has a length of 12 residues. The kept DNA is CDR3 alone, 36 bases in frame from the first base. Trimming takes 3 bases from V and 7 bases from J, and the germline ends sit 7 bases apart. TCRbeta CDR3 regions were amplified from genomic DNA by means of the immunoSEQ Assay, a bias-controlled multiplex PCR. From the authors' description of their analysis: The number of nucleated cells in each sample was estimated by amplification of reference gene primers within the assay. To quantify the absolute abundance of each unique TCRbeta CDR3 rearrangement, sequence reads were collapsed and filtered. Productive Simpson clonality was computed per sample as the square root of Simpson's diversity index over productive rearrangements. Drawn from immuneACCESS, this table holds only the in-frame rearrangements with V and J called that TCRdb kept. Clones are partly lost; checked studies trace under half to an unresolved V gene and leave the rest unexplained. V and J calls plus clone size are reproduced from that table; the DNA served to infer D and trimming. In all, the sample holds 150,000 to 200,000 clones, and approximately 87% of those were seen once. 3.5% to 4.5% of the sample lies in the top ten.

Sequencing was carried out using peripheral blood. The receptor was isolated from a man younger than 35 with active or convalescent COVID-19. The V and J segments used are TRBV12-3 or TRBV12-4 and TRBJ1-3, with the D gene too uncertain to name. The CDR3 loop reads CASSFSRNTIYF. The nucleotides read TGTGCCAGCAGTTTTTCACGGAACACCATATATTTT.